A selection of T cell receptor beta chains follows, all from one sample in a study of radiation and T cells in renal cell carcinoma. Generated by immunoSEQ multiplex PCR, the TCRdb table keeps only in-frame clones and is missing some. The sample holds approximately 110,000 clones, approximately 80% seen once. Material: blood, obtained from a patient whose treatment included radiotherapy and nephrectomy. Receptors were obtained from a woman aged 55-70 years with renal cell carcinoma. CDR3s include the opening cysteine and the closing phenylalanine or tryptophan. Each record gives: J gene, clone size, V gene, D gene, CDR3 protein, CDR3 DNA. D genes are given only for firm matches. Size tells how often a clone was seen (once, few, many) or the class of an expanded clone, and some rows leave it out.

TRBJ1-1 . TRBV5-4 . CASSGDTDTEAFF TGTGCCAGCAGCGGGGACACCGACACTGAAGCTTTCTTT
TRBJ2-4 . TRBV19 . CASSIGNKNIQYF TGTGCCAGTAGTATAGGCAATAAAAACATTCAGTACTTC
TRBJ2-2 . TRBV7-2 TRBD2 CASSARGLAGTNTGELFF TGTGCCAGCAGCGCCCGCGGACTAGCGGGGACGAACACCGGGGAGCTGTTTTTT
TRBJ1-3 . TRBV30 TRBD1 CAWRGQLASGNTIYF TGTGCCTGGAGGGGACAGTTAGCGTCTGGAAACACCATATATTTT
TRBJ1-1 . TRBV28 TRBD1 CASSFGQGALTEAFF TGTGCCAGCAGTTTTGGACAGGGGGCGCTCACTGAAGCTTTCTTT
TRBJ2-5 . TRBV28 TRBD2 CASSLKSPLAGGKETQYF TGTGCCAGCAGTTTAAAGTCACCTTTAGCGGGAGGGAAAGAGACCCAGTACTTC
TRBJ1-5 . TRBV7-2 . CASSLNTGPNQPQHF TGTGCCAGCAGCTTAAACACAGGGCCTAATCAGCCCCAGCATTTT
TRBJ1-6 . TRBV15 . CATSRDDRNSPLHF TGTGCCACCAGCAGAGACGACAGAAATTCACCCCTCCACTTT
TRBJ1-4 . TRBV28 TRBD1 CASSLWTGTDEKLFF TGTGCCAGCAGTTTATGGACAGGGACGGATGAAAAACTGTTTTTT
TRBJ1-5 . TRBV5-1 . CASSLEGLREQPQHF TGCGCCAGCAGCCTAGAAGGTTTGCGGGAGCAGCCCCAGCATTTT
TRBJ1-1 . TRBV27 TRBD1 CASSLSPMTGGGAEAFF TGTGCCAGCAGTTTATCGCCGATGACAGGGGGAGGGGCTGAAGCTTTCTTT
TRBJ1-1 . TRBV6-5 TRBD1 CASSIAPTGTEAFF TGTGCCAGCAGTATAGCCCCGACAGGGACTGAAGCTTTCTTT
TRBJ1-2 . TRBV7-9 . CASSLRIEQGLNGYTF TGTGCCAGCAGCCTTAGGATAGAACAGGGTCTCAATGGCTACACCTTC
TRBJ2-3 . TRBV9 . CASSVHTDTQYF TGTGCCAGCAGCGTTCACACAGATACGCAGTATTTT
TRBJ2-3 . TRBV9 . CASSVQPQTDTQYF TGTGCCAGCAGCGTACAGCCGCAGACAGATACGCAGTATTTT
TRBJ2-6 . TRBV6-5 . CASIQGSGANVLTF TGTGCCAGCATTCAGGGCTCTGGGGCCAACGTCCTGACTTTC
TRBJ1-3 . TRBV6-5 TRBD1 CASRSTGGSGNTIYF TGTGCCAGCAGATCCACAGGGGGCTCTGGAAACACCATATATTTT
TRBJ1-4 . TRBV2 TRBD1 CASSDQGAEVEKLFF TGTGCCAGCTCAGACCAGGGGGCAGAGGTTGAAAAACTGTTTTTT
TRBJ1-6 . TRBV30 . CAWRPGNSPLHF TGTGCCTGGAGGCCGGGGAATTCACCCCTCCACTTT
TRBJ1-6 . TRBV27 . CASTGRLNSPLHF TGTGCCAGCACGGGACGGCTTAATTCACCCCTCCACTTT
TRBJ1-3 . TRBV7-2 . CASSSRSGNTIYF TGTGCCAGCAGCTCCCGCTCTGGAAACACCATATATTTT
TRBJ2-5 . TRBV18 . CASSPPPQRILQGETQYF TGTGCCAGCTCACCACCGCCGCAGCGCATACTCCAGGGTGAGACCCAGTACTTC
TRBJ2-2 . TRBV13 . CASSVRANTGELFF TGTGCCAGCAGCGTCAGGGCGAACACCGGGGAGCTGTTTTTT
TRBJ2-7 many TRBV28 TRBD1 CASSGQGNEQYF TGTGCCAGCAGCGGACAGGGAAACGAGCAGTACTTC
TRBJ2-6 . TRBV29-1 . CSVGLAAGANVLTF TGCAGCGTTGGTTTGGCAGCTGGGGCCAACGTCCTGACTTTC
TRBJ1-1 . TRBV18 . CASSPRQGNTEAFF TGTGCCAGCTCACCAAGGCAGGGAAACACTGAAGCTTTCTTT
TRBJ2-3 . TRBV6-6 . CASRLTRGTDTQYF TGTGCCAGCAGATTAACCCGGGGCACAGATACGCAGTATTTT
TRBJ2-1 . TRBV11-2 . CASSLERNNEQFF TGTGCCAGCAGCTTAGAGAGGAACAATGAGCAGTTCTTC
TRBJ1-1 . TRBV7-9 . CASSPGSRIEAFF TGTGCCAGCAGCCCAGGATCAAGAATTGAAGCTTTCTTT
TRBJ2-1 few TRBV11-3 . CASSYGETSYNEQFF TGTGCCAGCAGCTATGGCGAGACCTCCTACAATGAGCAGTTCTTC
TRBJ2-7 few TRBV7-6 . CASGTYEQYF TGTGCCAGCGGCACCTACGAGCAGTACTTC
TRBJ2-7 . TRBV19 . CATSGQGVDEQYF TGTGCCACCTCGGGGCAGGGTGTCGACGAGCAGTACTTC
TRBJ2-2 . TRBV19 TRBD1 CASSPRTGKNTGELFF TGTGCCAGTAGTCCCCGGACAGGGAAAAACACCGGGGAGCTGTTTTTT
TRBJ2-7 . TRBV4-2 TRBD2 CASSQEIAGTSYEQYF TGTGCCAGCAGCCAAGAGATAGCGGGCACCTCCTACGAGCAGTACTTC
TRBJ2-5 . TRBV9 TRBD2 CASSVRTSAGTQYF TGTGCCAGCAGCGTAAGGACTAGCGCCGGGACCCAGTACTTC
TRBJ1-4 once TRBV10-3 . CATSSQGGGEKLFF TGTGCCACCAGTTCCCAGGGAGGGGGTGAAAAACTGTTTTTT
TRBJ1-1 once TRBV6-6 . CASSYSPGARDTEAFF TGTGCCAGCAGTTACAGTCCGGGAGCGAGAGACACTGAAGCTTTCTTT
TRBJ2-7 once TRBV7-2 . CASSAPNSYEQYF TGTGCCAGCAGCGCACCGAACTCCTACGAGCAGTACTTC
TRBJ1-1 many TRBV5-1 . CASSLNPDSGTEAFF TGCGCCAGCAGCCTCAACCCTGACAGCGGCACTGAAGCTTTCTTT
TRBJ1-2 once TRBV28 . CASSLGYSGSAGGYTF TGTGCCAGCAGTTTGGGGTATAGCGGCAGCGCGGGTGGCTACACCTTC
TRBJ2-5 . TRBV2 . CASSLQGWETQYF TGTGCCAGCAGTTTACAGGGTTGGGAGACCCAGTACTTC
TRBJ2-7 . TRBV4-1 TRBD1 CASSQTERTGNYEQYF TGCGCCAGCAGCCAAACTGAAAGGACAGGGAACTACGAGCAGTACTTC
TRBJ1-2 . TRBV19 . CASSITGTGYGYTF TGTGCCAGTAGTATAACAGGGACGGGCTATGGCTACACCTTC
TRBJ2-7 . TRBV6-4 . CASSDGEQYF TGTGCCAGCAGTGACGGCGAGCAGTACTTC
TRBJ2-2 . TRBV9 TRBD2 CASSVGREGTGELFF TGTGCCAGCAGCGTAGGCAGGGAGGGAACCGGGGAGCTGTTTTTT
TRBJ2-7 . TRBV6-5 TRBD2 CASGRGPAGSLEQYF TGTGCCAGCGGCCGCGGCCCAGCGGGAAGCCTCGAGCAGTACTTC
TRBJ2-7 . TRBV5-4 TRBD1 CASSEGWDRGHEQYF TGTGCCAGCAGCGAGGGCTGGGACAGGGGCCACGAGCAGTACTTC
TRBJ2-7 . TRBV6-1 TRBD1 CAISESLGQKTYEQYF TGTGCCATCAGTGAGTCGCTGGGACAGAAAACCTACGAGCAGTACTTC
TRBJ2-7 . TRBV7-3 TRBD1 CASSLRSVGQDYEQYF TGTGCCAGCAGCTTAAGGTCTGTGGGACAGGACTACGAGCAGTACTTC
TRBJ1-5 few TRBV19 . CASIRGGSTGTTQHF TGTGCCAGTATACGAGGGGGATCGACGGGGACAACCCAGCATTTT
TRBJ2-3 . TRBV4-1 TRBD2 CASSQAGTSGRNVQYF TGCGCCAGCAGCCAAGCCGGGACTAGCGGGAGGAACGTGCAGTATTTT
TRBJ1-1 . TRBV15 . CATSRLGTEAFF TGTGCCACCAGCAGACTGGGGACTGAAGCTTTCTTT
TRBJ2-3 . TRBV7-2 TRBD2 CASSLELAGGPGDTQYF TGTGCCAGCAGCTTAGAGCTAGCGGGAGGGCCGGGGGATACGCAGTATTTT
TRBJ1-6 . TRBV27 . CASSPSQNSPLHF TGTGCCAGCAGTCCCTCGCAGAATTCACCCCTCCACTTT
TRBJ1-3 . TRBV4-1 . CASSLLPTSSGNTIYF TGCGCCAGCAGCCTACTACCCACTAGCTCTGGAAACACCATATATTTT
TRBJ1-3 . TRBV5-1 . CASSTGFSGNTIYF TGCGCCAGCAGCACGGGCTTCTCTGGAAACACCATATATTTT
TRBJ1-2 . TRBV15 TRBD1 CATSPTGGVGGYTF TGTGCCACCAGTCCGACAGGGGGCGTGGGAGGCTACACCTTC
TRBJ2-2 . TRBV5-4 TRBD2 CASSPTQSGIGELFF TGTGCCAGCAGCCCTACGCAGAGCGGGATAGGGGAGCTGTTTTTT